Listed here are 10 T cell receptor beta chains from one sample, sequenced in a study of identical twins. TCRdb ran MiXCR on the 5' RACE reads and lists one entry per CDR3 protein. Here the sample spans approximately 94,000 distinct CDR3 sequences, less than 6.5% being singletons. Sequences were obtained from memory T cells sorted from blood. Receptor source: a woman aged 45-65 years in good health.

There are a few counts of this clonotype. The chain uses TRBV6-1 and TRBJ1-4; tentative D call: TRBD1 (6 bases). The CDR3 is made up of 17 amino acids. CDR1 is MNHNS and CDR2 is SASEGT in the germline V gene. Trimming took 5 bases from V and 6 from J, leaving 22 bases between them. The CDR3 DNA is TGTGCCAGCAGTTTCTTACCCCGGGGACAACCTTATGAAAAACTGTTTTTT. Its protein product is CASSFLPRGQPYEKLFF.

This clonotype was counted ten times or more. CDR3 DNA sequence: TGTGCCAGCAGCTTTGGGACAAGATTGGTGAACACTGAAGCTTTCTTT. Its translation: CASSFGTRLVNTEAFF. The chain joins TRBV7-9 to TRBJ1-1; D might be TRBD1 (6 bases). Germline loops: CDR1 SEHNR, CDR2 FQNEAQ (reference sequence). The CDR3 length is 16 residues. Between the trimmed V and J ends, which lost 3 bases and 0 bases, there was a span of 14 bases.

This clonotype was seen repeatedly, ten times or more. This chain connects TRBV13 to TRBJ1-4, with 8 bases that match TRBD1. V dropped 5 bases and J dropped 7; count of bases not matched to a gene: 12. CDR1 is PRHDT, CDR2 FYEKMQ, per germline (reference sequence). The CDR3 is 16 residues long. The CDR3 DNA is TGTGCCAGCAGCCCACAACGGGACAGGACGGGTGAAAAACTGTTTTTT. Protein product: CASSPQRDRTGEKLFF.

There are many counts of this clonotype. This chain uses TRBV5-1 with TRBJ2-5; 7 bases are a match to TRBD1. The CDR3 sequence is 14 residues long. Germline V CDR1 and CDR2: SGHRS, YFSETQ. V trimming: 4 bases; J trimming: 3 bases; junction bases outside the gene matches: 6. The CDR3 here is CASSATGFEETQYF. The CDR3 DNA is TGCGCCAGCAGCGCGACAGGGTTCGAAGAGACCCAGTACTTC.

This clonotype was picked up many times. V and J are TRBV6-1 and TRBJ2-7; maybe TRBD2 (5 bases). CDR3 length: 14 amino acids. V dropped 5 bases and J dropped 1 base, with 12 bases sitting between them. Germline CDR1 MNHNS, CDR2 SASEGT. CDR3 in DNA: TGTGCCAGCAGTTTGAGCGGCAAGTCCTACGAGCAGTACGTC. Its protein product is CASSLSGKSYEQYV.

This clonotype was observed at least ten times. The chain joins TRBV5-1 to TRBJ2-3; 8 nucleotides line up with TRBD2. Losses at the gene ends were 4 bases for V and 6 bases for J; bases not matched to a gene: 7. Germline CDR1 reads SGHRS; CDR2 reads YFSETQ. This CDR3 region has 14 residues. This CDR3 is CASSPGGVQDTQYF. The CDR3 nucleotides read TGCGCCAGCAGCCCGGGGGGGGTGCAGGATACGCAGTATTTT.

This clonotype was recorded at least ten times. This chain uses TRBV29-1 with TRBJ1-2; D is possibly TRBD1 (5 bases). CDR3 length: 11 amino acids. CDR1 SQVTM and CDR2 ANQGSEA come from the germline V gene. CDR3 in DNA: TGCGGAGAGGGGACCTCTTATGGCTACACCTTC. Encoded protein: CGEGTSYGYTF. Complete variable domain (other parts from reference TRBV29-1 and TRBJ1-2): SAVISQKPSRDICQRGTSLTIQCQVDSQVTMMFWYRQQPGQSLTLIATANQGSEATYESGFVIDKFPISRPNLTFSTLTVSNMSPEDSSIYLCGEGTSYGYTFGSGTRLTVV.

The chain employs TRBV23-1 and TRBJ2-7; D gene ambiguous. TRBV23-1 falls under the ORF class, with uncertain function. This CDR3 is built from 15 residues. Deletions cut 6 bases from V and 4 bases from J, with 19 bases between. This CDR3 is CASSHTHAIQYEQYF. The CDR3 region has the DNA TGCGCCAGCAGCCACACCCACGCAATACAATACGAGCAGTACTTC.

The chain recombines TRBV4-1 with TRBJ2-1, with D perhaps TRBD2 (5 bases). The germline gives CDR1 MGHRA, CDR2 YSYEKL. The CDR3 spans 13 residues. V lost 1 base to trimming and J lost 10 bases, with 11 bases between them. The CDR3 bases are TGCGCCAGCAGCCAAGTGAGGGTGGCCGAGCAGTTCTTC. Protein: CASSQVRVAEQFF.

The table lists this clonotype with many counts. The CDR3 sequence is CASGLPLSGGTGELFF. CDR3 sequence (DNA): TGTGCTAGTGGTTTGCCACTGTCCGGCGGCACCGGGGAGCTGTTTTTT. The gene calls are TRBV12-5 and TRBJ2-2, with unresolved D. The CDR3 sequence is 16 residues long. Between the trimmed V and J ends, which lost 2 bases and 4 bases, there was a span of 14 bases. Per germline, CDR1 LGHNT and CDR2 FRNRAP.